The rows below give T cell receptor beta chains drawn from one sample of a study of cytomegalovirus exposure and HLA in healthy donors. This table comes from immunoSEQ multiplex PCR, and its TCRdb copy is limited to in-frame clones, with some not included. The sample lists some 200,000 clones; under 95% were seen once. Sequences were obtained from PBMCs. All receptors derive from a woman aged 18 to 35 in good health and CMV-seronegative. CDR3s include the opening cysteine and the closing phenylalanine or tryptophan. The D gene is left open where the match is weak. Clone size is not always given. Where it is, it says once, few, many or a class for expanded clones.

>once|TRBJ2-2|NA|TRBV5-1
CASSLIGQFTGELFF
TGCGCCAGCAGCTTGATTGGCCAGTTCACCGGGGAGCTGTTTTTT
>NA|TRBJ2-7|TRBD1|TRBV5-6
CASSWDGTGGFEQYF
TGTGCCAGCAGCTGGGACGGGACAGGGGGCTTCGAGCAGTACTTC
>NA|TRBJ1-1|NA|TRBV18
CASSPVLPNTEAFF
TGTGCCAGCTCACCGGTTCTACCGAACACTGAAGCTTTCTTT
>NA|TRBJ2-1|TRBD2|TRBV11-2
CASSSGTRVNEQFF
TGTGCCAGCAGCTCCGGGACTAGGGTCAATGAGCAGTTCTTC
>once|TRBJ2-5|NA|TRBV5-1
CASSPVQETQYF
TGCGCCAGCAGCCCGGTCCAAGAGACCCAGTACTTC
>NA|TRBJ1-1|NA|TRBV15
CATSTPPQVEAFF
TGTGCCACCAGCACCCCTCCCCAGGTTGAAGCTTTCTTT
>NA|TRBJ2-7|NA|TRBV5-1
CASSLAPLADSSYEQYF
TGCGCCAGCAGCTTGGCCCCCCTAGCGGACAGCTCCTACGAGCAGTACTTC
>once|TRBJ1-2|NA|TRBV11-2
CASSYGTSYGYTF
TGTGCCAGCAGCTATGGGACATCCTATGGCTACACCTTC
>NA|TRBJ2-2|NA|TRBV19
CASSIEGLTTGELFF
TGTGCCAGTAGTATAGAGGGGCTAACGACCGGGGAGCTGTTTTTT
>NA|TRBJ1-2|NA|TRBV5-1
CASSLDPTGPPGYTF
TGCGCCAGCAGCTTGGACCCGACAGGCCCACCGGGCTACACCTTC
>NA|TRBJ2-1|TRBD2|TRBV5-1
CASSLELAGVYNRAPSEQFF
TGCGCCAGCAGCTTGGAGCTAGCGGGAGTATATAACCGAGCCCCCAGTGAGCAGTTCTTC
>NA|TRBJ1-2|NA|TRBV30
CAWSVNSQTYGYTF
TGTGCCTGGAGTGTTAACAGCCAGACCTATGGCTACACCTTC
>NA|TRBJ2-6|NA|TRBV25-1
CASSDAKISGANVLTF
TGTGCCAGCAGTGATGCGAAAATCTCTGGGGCCAACGTCCTGACTTTC
>few|TRBJ2-7|TRBD2|TRBV6-1
CASRDSGRVYEQYF
TGTGCCAGCAGGGATAGCGGGAGGGTCTACGAGCAGTACTTC
>NA|TRBJ1-2|TRBD1|TRBV5-1
CASSSGQGLGYTF
TGCGCCAGCAGCTCGGGACAGGGCCTTGGCTACACCTTC
>NA|TRBJ2-1|NA|TRBV30
CAWSEIRDFNSYNEQFF
TGTGCCTGGAGTGAGATCCGGGACTTCAACTCCTACAATGAGCAGTTCTTC
>NA|TRBJ2-3|NA|TRBV10-3
CAISEPSGIGSGSTDTQYF
TGTGCCATCAGTGAGCCCTCGGGAATTGGAAGCGGGAGCACAGATACGCAGTATTTT
>NA|TRBJ1-1|NA|TRBV19
CASSIDAVTEAFF
TGTGCCAGTAGTATAGACGCAGTCACTGAAGCTTTCTTT
>NA|TRBJ2-7|TRBD1|TRBV5-1
CASSRTSPGTATYEQYF
TGCGCCAGCAGCCGGACGTCGCCCGGGACAGCTACCTACGAGCAGTACTTC
>NA|TRBJ1-3|NA|TRBV6-1
CASSNRAGNTIYF
TGTGCCAGCAGCAACAGGGCTGGAAACACCATATATTTT
>NA|TRBJ1-1|NA|TRBV19
CASSSGPLAEAFF
TGTGCCAGTAGTTCCGGTCCGTTAGCTGAAGCTTTCTTT
>NA|TRBJ1-1|TRBD1|TRBV30
CAWRGTGTEAFF
TGTGCCTGGAGGGGGACAGGCACTGAAGCTTTCTTT
>NA|TRBJ2-1|NA|TRBV12-1
CASSFAVGVAVQKYNNEQFF
TGTGCCAGCAGCTTTGCGGTAGGGGTAGCGGTACAAAAATATAACAATGAGCAGTTCTTC
>once|TRBJ2-7|NA|TRBV7-9
CASSHMYEQYF
TGTGCCAGCAGCCACATGTACGAGCAGTACTTC
>NA|TRBJ1-3|NA|TRBV28
CASNSLPAPGNTIYF
TGTGCCAGCAACAGTCTTCCTGCGCCTGGAAACACCATATATTTT
>NA|TRBJ2-2|NA|TRBV30
CAWSVYSGVGTGELFF
TGTGCCTGGAGTGTATATTCGGGAGTAGGTACCGGGGAGCTGTTTTTT
>NA|TRBJ2-7|TRBD2|TRBV27
CASSSQAGGTSYEQYF
TGTGCCAGCAGTTCGCAAGCGGGAGGGACGTCCTACGAGCAGTACTTC
>few|TRBJ1-2|NA|TRBV7-9
CASSFNRAGYTF
TGTGCCAGCAGCTTTAATCGAGCCGGCTACACCTTC
>NA|TRBJ1-1|NA|TRBV4-1
CASSQDFQGRTEAFF
TGCGCCAGCAGCCAAGATTTCCAGGGGCGCACTGAAGCTTTCTTT
>few|TRBJ2-7|NA|TRBV15
CATSRIGASYEQYF
TGTGCCACCAGCAGGATAGGAGCCTCCTACGAGCAGTACTTC
>NA|TRBJ2-7|NA|TRBV5-1
CASSLVRGAGQYF
TGCGCCAGCAGCTTAGTTAGGGGAGCGGGGCAGTACTTC
>NA|TRBJ1-4|NA|TRBV5-4
CASSHGDNANEKLFF
TGTGCCAGCAGCCACGGGGACAACGCTAATGAAAAACTGTTTTTT
>NA|TRBJ1-2|TRBD1|TRBV30
CAWSRLTGGASGYTF
TGTGCCTGGAGTCGGCTTACAGGGGGCGCGTCTGGCTACACCTTC
>once|TRBJ2-7|TRBD1|TRBV6-5
CARRTGLPYEQYF
TGTGCCAGAAGGACAGGGCTCCCCTACGAGCAGTACTTC
>NA|TRBJ2-1|NA|TRBV27
CASRERRSYNEQFF
TGTGCCAGCCGGGAAAGGAGGTCCTACAATGAGCAGTTCTTC
>NA|TRBJ1-4|TRBD1|TRBV5-1
CASSREGQGLGGNEKLFF
TGCGCCAGCAGCCGCGAGGGACAGGGTTTGGGAGGCAATGAAAAACTGTTTTTT
>NA|TRBJ1-2|TRBD1|TRBV6-4
CATGPTGGYGYTF
TGTGCCACCGGACCCACAGGGGGTTATGGCTACACCTTC
>NA|TRBJ1-2|TRBD1|TRBV28
CASSVTGLGYTF
TGTGCCAGCAGTGTGACAGGGCTTGGCTACACCTTC
>NA|TRBJ2-3|NA|TRBV18
CASSAHRADTQYF
TGTGCCAGCTCAGCGCACAGGGCAGATACGCAGTATTTT
>NA|TRBJ1-1|TRBD1|TRBV5-1
CASSLATGVNTEAFF
TGCGCCAGCAGTCTGGCGACAGGGGTGAACACTGAAGCTTTCTTT
>NA|TRBJ1-1|NA|TRBV7-9
CASSLVVDSRNTEAFF
TGTGCCAGCAGCTTAGTTGTGGACAGCAGGAACACTGAAGCTTTCTTT